What follows are 6 T cell receptor beta chains derived from one specimen sequenced in a study of a mutant IDH1 vaccine in newly diagnosed glioma. Time point defined: baseline, week 1 (first vaccination visit). The treatment here: pre-vaccination baseline after standard-of-care therapy. The table came from immunoSEQ multiplex PCR; TCRdb's copy has only in-frame clones and leaves some out. The profile covers approximately 70,000 clones, with 70% to 90% appearing a single time and roughly 2.6% taken by the ten largest. Here the sequenced sample was PBMCs, taken from a glioma patient treated with radiotherapy, temozolomide or both. Receptors originate from a man aged 25 to 40 with glioma.

V usage is TRBV10-3 and J usage is TRBJ2-7; 7 bases agree with TRBD1. Germline V CDR1 and CDR2: ENHRY, SYGVKD. V was pared by 10 bases and J by 1 base, with 10 bases of the junction left unmatched. CDR3 length equals 14 residues. The CDR3 sequence: CATGDSDLSYEQYF. For the CDR3, the DNA is TGTGCCACCGGGGACAGCGACCTTTCCTACGAGCAGTACTTC.

This chain connects TRBV5-1 to TRBJ1-2, with D unresolved. The CDR3 consists of 16 residues. V lost 4 bases and J 4 bases, leaving 20 bases between the germline ends. CDR1 SGHRS and CDR2 YFSETQ come from the germline V gene. CDR3 nucleotides: TGCGCCAGCAGCCCTTTAGTAAGGGAGAAACTCTATGGCTACACCTTC. It codes for CASSPLVREKLYGYTF.

This clone was detected once. The CDR3: CASSRGQGALGNTIYF. CDR3 coding DNA: TGTGCCAGCAGTCGGGGACAGGGGGCGTTAGGAAACACCATATATTTT. The rearrangement uses TRBV27 and TRBJ1-3; 12 bases map to TRBD1. CDR1 and CDR2 from the germline V gene are MNHEY and SMNVEV (reference sequence). With 5 bases clipped from V and 4 bases from J, the junction kept 6 bases outside the gene matches. There are 16 residues in the CDR3.

V gene TRBV5-4 combines with J gene TRBJ2-1; D possibly corresponds to TRBD2 (5 bases). Germline values: CDR1 SGHNT, CDR2 YYREEE (reference sequence). Trimming cost V 4 bases and J 8 bases, with 13 bases left between them. CDR3 length: 13 residues. The CDR3 region has the DNA TGTGCCAGCAGCGTCAAGGCGGGCCATGAGCAGTTCTTC. This translates into CASSVKAGHEQFF.

The chain recombines TRBV7-9 with TRBJ2-4, with D tentatively TRBD1 (6 bases). The CDR3 consists of 13 residues. V lost 5 bases, J lost 5 bases, and 10 bases lay in between. Per germline, CDR1 SEHNR and CDR2 FQNEAQ (reference sequence). In nucleotides, the CDR3 is TGTGCCAGCAGCCTCCGGACAGAAAACATTCAGTACTTC. Translated, it gives CASSLRTENIQYF.

This chain joins TRBV5-5 and TRBJ2-5; D is undetermined. Trimming pared 2 bases from V and 4 bases from J, leaving 12 bases between. CDR3 size: 14 residues. CDR1 is SGHKS and CDR2 is YYEKEE in the germline V gene (reference sequence). The DNA for the CDR3 is TGTGCCAGCAGCTTAAATCCTGGGTCAGAGACCCAGTACTTC. Protein product: CASSLNPGSETQYF.